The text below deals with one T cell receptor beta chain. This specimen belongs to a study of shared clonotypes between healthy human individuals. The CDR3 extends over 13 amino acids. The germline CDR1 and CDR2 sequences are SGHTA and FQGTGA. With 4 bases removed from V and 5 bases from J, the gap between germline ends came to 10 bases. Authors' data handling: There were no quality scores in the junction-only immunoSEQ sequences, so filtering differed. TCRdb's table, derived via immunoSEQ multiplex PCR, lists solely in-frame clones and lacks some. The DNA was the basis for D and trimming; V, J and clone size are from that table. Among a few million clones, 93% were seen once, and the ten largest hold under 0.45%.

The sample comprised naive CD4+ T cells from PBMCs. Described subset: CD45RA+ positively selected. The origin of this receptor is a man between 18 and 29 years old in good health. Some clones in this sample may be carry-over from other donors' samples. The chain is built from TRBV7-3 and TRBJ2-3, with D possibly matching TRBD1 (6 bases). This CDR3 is CASSSGTKDTQYF. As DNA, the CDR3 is TGTGCCAGCAGCTCCGGGACAAAAGATACGCAGTATTTT.